Listed below are T cell receptor beta chains from one sample, sequenced in a study of Ad26.COV2.S vaccination and SARS-CoV-2 variants. The method was immunoSEQ multiplex PCR; TCRdb's version includes in-frame clones alone and lacks a portion of them. Here the sample spans more than 120,000 clones, roughly 88% being singletons. The starting material was peripheral blood, obtained after recovery from COVID-19. The receptors shown here come from a human donor who had recovered from COVID-19. The CDR3 runs from the conserved cysteine through the conserved F or W. D genes are given only for firm matches. Expanded clones are given a class, and other clones once, few, many or no size at all.

>TRBV5-6|-|TRBJ2-7|-
TGTGCCAGCAGCCTCTTGGGGACAAAAGCCTCCTACGAGCAGTACTTC
CASSLLGTKASYEQYF
>TRBV19|-|TRBJ1-1|-
TGTGCCAGTATAGGGACCGGGACGGAGAACACTGAAGCTTTCTTT
CASIGTGTENTEAFF
>TRBV30|-|TRBJ1-1|-
TGTGCCTGGAGTGTCCCCGCTGAAGCTTTCTTT
CAWSVPAEAFF
>TRBV28|-|TRBJ1-2|-
TGTGCCAGCAGTTACCCCTCCGGGGACTATGGCTACACCTTC
CASSYPSGDYGYTF
>TRBV19|-|TRBJ1-2|-
TGTGCCAGTGGGGCTGGTGTGGGGGAGTGGAACTATGGCTACACCTTC
CASGAGVGEWNYGYTF
>TRBV5-5|-|TRBJ1-4|-
TGTGCCAGCAGCTTGGCGGCGACTAATGAAAAACTGTTTTTT
CASSLAATNEKLFF
>TRBV12-3/TRBV12-4|-|TRBJ1-2|-
TGTGCCAGCAGTTTTCGGGGGACCAAAGGCTACACCTTC
CASSFRGTKGYTF
>TRBV5-1|-|TRBJ2-3|TRBD1
TGCGCCAGCAGCTTGGGGACAGGGGGCGCAGATACGCAGTATTTT
CASSLGTGGADTQYF
>TRBV5-1|-|TRBJ1-3|-
TGCGCCAGCAGCTTGTATCAGAACTCTGGAAACACCATATATTTT
CASSLYQNSGNTIYF
>TRBV10-1|-|TRBJ2-3|-
TGCGCCAGCAGTGAGTTTCGGTCGGACGGGGCGGTGGATACGCAGTATTTT
CASSEFRSDGAVDTQYF
>TRBV4-3|-|TRBJ1-6|-
TGCGCCAGCAGCCAACAGTCCACGGGGATTTCACCCCTCCACTTT
CASSQQSTGISPLHF
>TRBV5-5|-|TRBJ2-5|-
TGTGCCAGCAGCCCACTCCTCCAGGGCCAGCGGGAGACCCAGTACTTC
CASSPLLQGQRETQYF
>TRBV27|-|TRBJ2-7|-
TGTGCCAGCAGCCCGACATCTAACGGCGAGCAGTACTTC
CASSPTSNGEQYF
>TRBV7-6|-|TRBJ2-2|TRBD2
TGTGCCAGCAGCTTAGATAAGCGGGGGGGCCCGAACACCGGGGAGCTGTTTTTT
CASSLDKRGGPNTGELFF
>TRBV5-1|once|TRBJ1-3|-
TGCGCCAGCAGCTTAGAGGGGTACTCTGGAAACACCATATATTTT
CASSLEGYSGNTIYF
>TRBV29-1|-|TRBJ2-1|-
TGCAGGGGTGGGGACATATACAATGAGCAGTTCTTC
CRGGDIYNEQFF
>TRBV18|once|TRBJ2-3|-
TGTGCCAGCTCACCACCCGGGAGTCGGACAGATACGCAGTATTTT
CASSPPGSRTDTQYF
>TRBV9|once|TRBJ2-2|TRBD1
TGTGCCAGCAGCGCACAGGGGGCACGCGGGGAGCTGTTTTTT
CASSAQGARGELFF
>TRBV25-1|once|TRBJ2-1|-
TGTGCCAGCAGCGAATCAGGTATCTCCTACAATGAGCAGTTCTTC
CASSESGISYNEQFF
>TRBV29-1|-|TRBJ2-5|TRBD1
TGCAGCGTTGAAGATATAGGGGACAGCGGACAAGAGACCCAGTACTTC
CSVEDIGDSGQETQYF
>TRBV6-5|-|TRBJ1-2|-
TGTGCCATAAAGAACCTCCAATATGGCTACACCTTC
CAIKNLQYGYTF
>TRBV20-1|-|TRBJ1-2|TRBD1
TGCAGTGCTAGTGACAGGGGGGACAGGGGGGATTCTGACTATGGCTACACCTTC
CSASDRGDRGDSDYGYTF
>TRBV3-1/TRBV3-2|once|TRBJ2-1|-
TGTGCCAGCAGCCAAGGGGGGCGGGGAGTATACAATGAGCAGTTCTTC
CASSQGGRGVYNEQFF
>TRBV29-1|-|TRBJ2-7|-
TGCAGCGTTGAAGACGCCGACTCCTACGAGCAGTACTTC
CSVEDADSYEQYF
>TRBV9|few|TRBJ1-6|-
TGTGCCAGCAGTCCTGGACCCCCGAATAATTCACCCCTCCACTTT
CASSPGPPNNSPLHF
>TRBV5-1|-|TRBJ2-4|-
TGCGCCAGCAGCCCCCCCAATCGGGTTCGTGACATTCAGTACTTC
CASSPPNRVRDIQYF
>TRBV5-4|-|TRBJ2-1|TRBD1
TGTGCCAGCAGCTCGGGACAGGGGGTCTTCAATGAGCAGTTCTTC
CASSSGQGVFNEQFF
>TRBV28|-|TRBJ1-2|-
TGTGCCAGCCACCATGGCTACACCTTC
CASHHGYTF
>TRBV12-3/TRBV12-4|-|TRBJ2-2|-
TGTGCCAGCAGTTTTGGGACGCCCGGGGAGCTGTTTTTT
CASSFGTPGELFF
>TRBV18|-|TRBJ2-1|TRBD2
TGTGCCAGCTCACCCACTAGGCGGGGGGAGTACAATGAGCAGTTCTTC
CASSPTRRGEYNEQFF
>TRBV19|-|TRBJ2-5|-
TGTGCCAGTAGTATTCGGCACAGGGCGTCCATTCAAGAGACCCAGTACTTC
CASSIRHRASIQETQYF
>TRBV10-3|-|TRBJ2-3|-
TGTGCCATCAGTGAAGGCAGAAATTACAACACAGATACGCAGTATTTT
CAISEGRNYNTDTQYF
>TRBV6-1|-|TRBJ1-5|-
TGTGCCAGCAGTGAGTTTAGGGTTCGAAATAGCAATCAGCCCCAGCATTTT
CASSEFRVRNSNQPQHF
>TRBV4-3|-|TRBJ1-1|-
TGCGCCAGCAGCCACACCGTAGATACTGAAGCTTTCTTT
CASSHTVDTEAFF
>TRBV28|-|TRBJ2-7|-
TGTGCCAGCAGTTACCAACTACACTACGAGCAGTACTTC
CASSYQLHYEQYF
>TRBV30|-|TRBJ1-3|-
TGTGCCTGGCTGACGGCCAGCTCTGGAAACACCATATATTTT
CAWLTASSGNTIYF
>TRBV9|few|TRBJ2-1|TRBD2
TGTGCCAGCAGTGCTAGCGGGGAGCAGTTCTTC
CASSASGEQFF
>TRBV6-6|few|TRBJ2-2|TRBD1
TGTGCCAGCAGTGACGGGACAGGGCTCACCGGGGAGCTGTTTTTT
CASSDGTGLTGELFF
>TRBV7-8|once|TRBJ1-2|-
TGTGCCAGCAGCTTAGCGGCAGGGTTCGACTATGGCTACACCTTC
CASSLAAGFDYGYTF
>TRBV9|-|TRBJ2-2|TRBD2
TGTGCCAGCAGCCCGGGGGGGAAGAACACCGGGGAGCTGTTTTTT
CASSPGGKNTGELFF
>TRBV5-1|few|TRBJ1-1|-
TGCGCCAGCAGCTTGCAAGGGCCCACTGAAGCTTTCTTT
CASSLQGPTEAFF